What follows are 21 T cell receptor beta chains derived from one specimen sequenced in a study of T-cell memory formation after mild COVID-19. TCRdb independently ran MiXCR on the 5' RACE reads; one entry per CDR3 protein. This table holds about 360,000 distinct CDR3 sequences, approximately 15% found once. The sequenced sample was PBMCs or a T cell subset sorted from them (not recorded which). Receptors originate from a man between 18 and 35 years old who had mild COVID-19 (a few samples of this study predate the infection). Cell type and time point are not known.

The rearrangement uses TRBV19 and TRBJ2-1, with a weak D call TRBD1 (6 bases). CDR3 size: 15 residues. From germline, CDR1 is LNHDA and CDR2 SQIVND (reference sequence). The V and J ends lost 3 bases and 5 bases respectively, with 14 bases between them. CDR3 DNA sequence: TGTGCCAGTAGTATTGGGTGGACAGCCAACAATGAGCAGTTCTTC. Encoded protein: CASSIGWTANNEQFF.

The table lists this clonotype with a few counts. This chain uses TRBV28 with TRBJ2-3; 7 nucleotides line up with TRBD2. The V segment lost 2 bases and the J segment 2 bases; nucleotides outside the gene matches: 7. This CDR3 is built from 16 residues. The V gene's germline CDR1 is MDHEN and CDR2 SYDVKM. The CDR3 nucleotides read TGTGCCAGCAGTTTACGGGGCGGGGGTAACACAGATACGCAGTATTTT. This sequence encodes CASSLRGGGNTDTQYF. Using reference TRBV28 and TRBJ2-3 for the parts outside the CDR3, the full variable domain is DVKVTQSSRYLVKRTGEKVFLECVQDMDHENMFWYRQDPGLGLRLIYFSYDVKMKEKGDIPEGYSVSREKKERFSLILESASTNQTSMYLCASSLRGGGNTDTQYFGPGTRLTVL.

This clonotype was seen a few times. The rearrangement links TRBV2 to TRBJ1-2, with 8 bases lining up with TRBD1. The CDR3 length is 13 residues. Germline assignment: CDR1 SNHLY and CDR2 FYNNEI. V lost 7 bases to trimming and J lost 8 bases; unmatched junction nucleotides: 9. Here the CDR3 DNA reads TGTGCCAGCAAAGACAGGGGCCCTTGGGGCTACACCTTC. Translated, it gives CASKDRGPWGYTF.

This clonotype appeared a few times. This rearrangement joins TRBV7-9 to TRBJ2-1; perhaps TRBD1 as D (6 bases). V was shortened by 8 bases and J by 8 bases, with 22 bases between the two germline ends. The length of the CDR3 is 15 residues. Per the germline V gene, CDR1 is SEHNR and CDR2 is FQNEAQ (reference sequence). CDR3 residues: CASARPSTGSDEQFF. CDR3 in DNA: TGTGCCAGCGCCCGTCCGTCTACAGGGAGCGATGAGCAGTTCTTC.

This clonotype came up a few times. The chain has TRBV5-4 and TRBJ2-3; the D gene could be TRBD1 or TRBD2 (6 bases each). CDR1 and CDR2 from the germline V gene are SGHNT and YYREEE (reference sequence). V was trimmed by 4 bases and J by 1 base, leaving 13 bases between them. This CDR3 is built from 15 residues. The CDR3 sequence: CASSPGALRTDTQYF. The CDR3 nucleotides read TGTGCCAGCAGCCCGGGGGCCCTCCGCACAGATACGCAGTATTTT.

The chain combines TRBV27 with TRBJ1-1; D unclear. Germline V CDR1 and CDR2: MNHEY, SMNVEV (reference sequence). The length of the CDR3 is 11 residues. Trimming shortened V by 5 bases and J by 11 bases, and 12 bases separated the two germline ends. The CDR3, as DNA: TGTGCCAGCAGTCCCCCGGGTGGGGCTTTCTTT. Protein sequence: CASSPPGGAFF.

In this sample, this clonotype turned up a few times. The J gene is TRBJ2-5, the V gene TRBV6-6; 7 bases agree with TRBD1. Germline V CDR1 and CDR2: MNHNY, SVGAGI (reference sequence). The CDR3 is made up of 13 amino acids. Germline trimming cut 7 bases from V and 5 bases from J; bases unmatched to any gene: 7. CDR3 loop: CASIIGRGETQYF. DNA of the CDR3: TGTGCCAGCATCATCGGCAGGGGGGAGACCCAGTACTTC.

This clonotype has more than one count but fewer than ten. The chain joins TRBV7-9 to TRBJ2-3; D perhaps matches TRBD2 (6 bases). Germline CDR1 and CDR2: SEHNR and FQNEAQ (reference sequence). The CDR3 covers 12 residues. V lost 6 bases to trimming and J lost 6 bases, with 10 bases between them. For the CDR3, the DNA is TGTGCCAGCAGTCCTAGCGTCGATACGCAGTATTTT. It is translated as CASSPSVDTQYF.

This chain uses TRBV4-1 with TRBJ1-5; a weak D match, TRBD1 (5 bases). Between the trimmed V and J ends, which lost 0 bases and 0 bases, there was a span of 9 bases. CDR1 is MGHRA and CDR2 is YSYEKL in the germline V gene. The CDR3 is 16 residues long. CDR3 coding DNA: TGCGCCAGCAGCCAAGATCGAGGGGATAGCAATCAGCCCCAGCATTTT. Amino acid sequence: CASSQDRGDSNQPQHF.

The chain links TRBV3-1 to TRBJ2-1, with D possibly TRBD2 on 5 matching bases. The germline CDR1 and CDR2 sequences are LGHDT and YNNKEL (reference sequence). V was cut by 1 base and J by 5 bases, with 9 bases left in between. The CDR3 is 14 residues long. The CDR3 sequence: CASSQVEADNEQFF. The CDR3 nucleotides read TGTGCCAGCAGCCAAGTAGAAGCGGACAATGAGCAGTTCTTC.

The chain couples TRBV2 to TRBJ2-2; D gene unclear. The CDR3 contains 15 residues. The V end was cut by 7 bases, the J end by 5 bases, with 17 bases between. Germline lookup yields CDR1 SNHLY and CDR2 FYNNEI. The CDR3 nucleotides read TGTGCCAGCAACAGAGGAGACCGGAGTACCGGGGAGCTGTTTTTT. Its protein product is CASNRGDRSTGELFF. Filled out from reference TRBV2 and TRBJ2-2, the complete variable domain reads EPEVTQTPSHQVTQMGQEVILRCVPISNHLYFYWYRQILGQKVEFLVSFYNNEISEKSEIFDDQFSVERPDGSNFTLKIRSTKLEDSAMYFCASNRGDRSTGELFFGEGSRLTVL.

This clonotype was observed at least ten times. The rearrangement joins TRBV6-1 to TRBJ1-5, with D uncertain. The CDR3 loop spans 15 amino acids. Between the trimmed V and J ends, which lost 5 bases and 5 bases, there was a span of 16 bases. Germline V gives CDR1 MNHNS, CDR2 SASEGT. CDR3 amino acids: CASSPRRVPDQPQHF. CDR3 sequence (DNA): TGTGCCAGCAGTCCCCGGAGGGTCCCCGATCAGCCCCAGCATTTT.

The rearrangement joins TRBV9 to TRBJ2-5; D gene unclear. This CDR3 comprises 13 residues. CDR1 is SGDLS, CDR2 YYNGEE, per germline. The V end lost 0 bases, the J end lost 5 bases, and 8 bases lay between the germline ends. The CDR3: CASSVDYGETQYF. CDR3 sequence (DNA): TGTGCCAGCAGCGTAGATTACGGGGAGACCCAGTACTTC.

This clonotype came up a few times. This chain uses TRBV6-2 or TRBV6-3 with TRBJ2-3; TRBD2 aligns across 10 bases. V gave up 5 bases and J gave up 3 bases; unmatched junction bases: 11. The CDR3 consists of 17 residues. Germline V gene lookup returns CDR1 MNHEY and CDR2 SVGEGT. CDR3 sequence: CASSPHQSSGGTDTQYF. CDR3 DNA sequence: TGTGCCAGCAGTCCCCATCAATCTAGCGGGGGAACAGATACGCAGTATTTT.

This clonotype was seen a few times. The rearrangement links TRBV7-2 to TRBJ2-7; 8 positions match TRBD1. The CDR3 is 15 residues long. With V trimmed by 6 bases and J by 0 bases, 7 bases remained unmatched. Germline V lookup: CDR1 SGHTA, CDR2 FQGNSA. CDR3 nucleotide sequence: TGTGCCAGCAGTCAACAGGGGGGTAGCTCCTACGAGCAGTACTTC. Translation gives CASSQQGGSSYEQYF.

The CDR3 region has the DNA TGTGCCAGCAGTCACAGGGAGCACTATGGCTACACCTTC. It yields the protein CASSHREHYGYTF. This chain joins TRBV6-2 or TRBV6-3 and TRBJ1-2; TRBD1 is a possible D gene (6 bases). V lost 5 bases, J lost 3 bases, and 10 bases lay in between. This CDR3 is built from 13 residues. CDR1 is MNHEY, CDR2 SVGEGT, per germline.

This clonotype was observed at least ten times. The chain's CDR3 is CASSPSMGGNEQFF. DNA of the CDR3: TGCGCCAGCAGCCCATCGATGGGGGGCAATGAGCAGTTCTTC. This chain connects TRBV5-1 to TRBJ2-1, with D tentatively TRBD2 (6 bases). Deletions cut 4 bases from V and 6 bases from J, with 14 bases between. The V gene's germline CDR1 is SGHRS and CDR2 YFSETQ. The CDR3 is made up of 14 amino acids.

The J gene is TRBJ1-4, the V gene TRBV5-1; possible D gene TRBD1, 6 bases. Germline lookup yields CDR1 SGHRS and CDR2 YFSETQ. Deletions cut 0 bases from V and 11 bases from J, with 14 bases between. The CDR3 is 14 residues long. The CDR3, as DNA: TGCGCCAGCAGCTTGGAAGGTCTCCAGGGGAAACTGTTTTTT. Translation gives CASSLEGLQGKLFF.

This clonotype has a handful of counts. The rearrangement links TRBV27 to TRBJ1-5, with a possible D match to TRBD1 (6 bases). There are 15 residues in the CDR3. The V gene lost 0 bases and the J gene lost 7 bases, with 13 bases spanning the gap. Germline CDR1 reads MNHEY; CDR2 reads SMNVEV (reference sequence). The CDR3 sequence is CASSLSGGQWQPQHF. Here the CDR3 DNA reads TGTGCCAGCAGTTTATCTGGGGGGCAATGGCAGCCCCAGCATTTT.

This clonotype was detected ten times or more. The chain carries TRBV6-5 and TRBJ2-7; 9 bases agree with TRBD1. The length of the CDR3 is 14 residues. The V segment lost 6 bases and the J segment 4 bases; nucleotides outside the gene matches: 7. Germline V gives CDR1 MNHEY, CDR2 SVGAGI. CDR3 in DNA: TGTGCCAGCAGCTATTCCGGGACAGGGTACGAGCAGTACTTC. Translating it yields CASSYSGTGYEQYF.

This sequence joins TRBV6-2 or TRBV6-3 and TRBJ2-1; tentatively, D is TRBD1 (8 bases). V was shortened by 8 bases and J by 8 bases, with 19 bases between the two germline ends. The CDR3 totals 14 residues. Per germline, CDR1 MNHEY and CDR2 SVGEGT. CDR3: CASGLQGGRDEQFF. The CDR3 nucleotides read TGTGCCAGCGGATTACAGGGGGGGCGGGATGAGCAGTTCTTC.